A selection of T cell receptor beta chains follows, all from one sample in a study of T cells expressing NK-cell markers. TCRdb reprocessed the 5' RACE reads and keeps a single row for each CDR3 protein, giving no DNA. In total, the table holds some 450,000 distinct CDR3 sequences. The sample was blood T cells: a sorted CD56 or NKG2C T cell subset, CD4+ or CD8+ T cells, or bulk PBMC T cells (not recorded which). The receptors stem from a woman between 18 and 75 years old in good health. CDR3s include the opening cysteine and the closing phenylalanine or tryptophan. The order of the fields is J gene, CDR3 length, V gene, CDR3 protein.

TRBJ2-2	14	TRBV7-2	CASSLYAGLGELFF
TRBJ1-4	14	TRBV20-1	CSARDRSLSEKLFF
TRBJ2-2	15	TRBV5-1	CASSLAPGSTGELFF
TRBJ1-1	14	TRBV4-3	CASSQVGFRTEAFF
TRBJ2-2	16	TRBV11-2	CASSSMGLPNTGELFF
TRBJ1-2	13	TRBV12-3/TRBV12-4	CASSFWLTGGYTF
TRBJ2-7	17	TRBV7-9	CASSPSDTGASSYEQYF
TRBJ2-1	15	TRBV4-1	CASSQASGPDSEQFF
TRBJ2-5	15	TRBV15	CATSRGVQGEETQYF
TRBJ2-5	16	TRBV5-1	CASTTAAQGDQETQYF
TRBJ2-1	15	TRBV7-3	CASSAMGLAGNEQFF
TRBJ2-3	13	TRBV6-5	CASSSNSENTQYF
TRBJ2-1	16	TRBV19	CASSEAGTGFYNEQFF
TRBJ1-4	15	TRBV7-9	CASSNPGQGNEKLFF
TRBJ1-1	19	TRBV28	CASSPIGDSHFLMNTEAFF
TRBJ2-1	13	TRBV3-1	CASSQGAYNEQFF
TRBJ2-3	14	TRBV5-1	CASSWTGGTDTQYF